This T cell receptor beta chain emerged from a study of regulatory T cells in long-lasting Graves disease (dated by TCRdb to about 2021). Regarding the complete study: To count as having persistent Graves' disease, a patient had to have received antithyroid drug treatment for over 5 years with TSH receptor autoantibodies remaining persistently positive. A total of 35 or so samples were covered by TCR sequencing, comprising around 13 persistent and approximately 20 newly diagnosed Graves' disease patients. Persistent Graves' disease patients were compared with newly diagnosed Graves' disease patients by peripheral blood TCR sequencing and RNA sequencing. Antithyroid drugs had been taken for 8.5 to 13 years on average by persistent Graves' disease patients in the clinical cohort. The study was registered as a clinical trial and conducted in China. Study-wide conclusions, independent of this receptor: Persistent patients shared more public clonotypes among themselves (around 3,000) than newly diagnosed patients did (over 950). As a limitation, the authors acknowledged that the small sample size may reduce accuracy. Peripheral blood alone was examined, since thyroid tissue, which constituted the primary lesion, could not be accessed. Only the TCR beta chain was sequenced and analyzed. Persistent disease showed preferential use of TRBV28, TRBJ1-2 and TRBJ2-5, whereas newly diagnosed disease favored TRBV20-1 and TRBJ2-1. Lower TCR Shannon entropy and fewer highly expanded clones were observed in persistent Graves' disease patients than in newly diagnosed patients, which suggested clonal expansion.

Receptor amplification or capture employed multiplex PCR. The sequencer was an Illumina HiSeq 4000. CDR3 regions were amplified by Arm-PCR with iRepertoire HTBI primers to construct TCR beta libraries. Gel purification was performed on PCR products prior to sequencing. From the authors' description of their analysis: Gene usage analysis of CDR3 amino acid clonotypes relied on the roughly 64 TRBV and more than twelve TRBJ segments identified across samples. Filtered high-quality paired reads were merged into contigs using COPE and FqMerger. BLAST was used to align contigs to IMGT TRBV, TRBD and TRBJ reference genes, and CDR3 was defined according to IMGT. Highly expanded clones were defined as clonotypes with a frequency above 0.1%. Shannon entropy was used to measure repertoire diversity, and the Gini coefficient was used to measure V-J evenness. A clonotype was considered public if more than one individual shared it. TCRdb redid the processing of the public reads, applying fastp at Q25 and MiXCR, and retained in-frame beta chains. For every CDR3 protein sequence, its rows merge into one entry that carries the most common genes and DNA. What appears here as the V and J calls and clone size reflects TCRdb's work, not the paper's. The sample includes roughly 470,000 distinct CDR3 sequences, with about 20% observed a single time. Approximately 7.8% of the sample comes from the top ten.

Taken with the paper, the label for time point translates to: persistent/refractory GD, antithyroid drugs over 5 years with positive TRAb. For both TCR sequencing and RNA sequencing, RNA was extracted from PBMCs in TRIzol. The diagnosis of Graves' disease followed American Thyroid Association guidelines. Patients for the study were recruited at an endocrinology department in Xi'an, China. From each patient, approximately 10 milliliters of peripheral blood was collected into an EDTA anticoagulant tube. PBMCs were isolated by Ficoll Paque Plus density gradient separation without further T cell sorting. An Agilent 2100 Bioanalyzer and agarose gel were used to check RNA quality, while a NanoDrop 2000 measured RNA concentration. Spanning cysteine to phenylalanine, the CDR3 consists of 18 amino acids. Here the CDR3 DNA is all that survives: 54 bases in frame from base 1. Clipping removes 0 bases from V and 2 bases from J, with 13 as the unmatched junction base count. CDR1 and CDR2 were assigned from the germline V gene as MNHEY and SVGEGT.

Comment on this clonotype: The specificity of this receptor is unknown. A single base separates this from a much larger clone, so it may be a read error.

Recombination linked TRBV6-2 or TRBV6-3 to TRBJ2-7; 7 middle bases align to TRBD2. Sequenced here: peripheral blood mononuclear cells (PBMCs), sampled when the disease was refractory, from a patient treated with antithyroid drugs. This sequence was found in a female donor with Graves disease. CDR3 sequence: CASSYSPDGLAETYEQYF. The DNA sequence reads TGTGCCAGCAGTTACTCCCCGGATGGTCTAGCGGAAACCTACGAGCAGTACTTC.